These 21 T cell receptor beta chains were sequenced from one sample in a study of blood T cell repertoires in COVID-19. Repertoires were generated with immunoSEQ multiplex PCR, while TCRdb's copy carries only in-frame clones and drops some. The sample lists approximately 100,000 clones; just over 90% were seen once. Material for sequencing was peripheral blood. These receptors all come from a man in his fifties or sixties with acute or convalescent COVID-19.

This clone came up a few times. The chain couples TRBV19 to TRBJ1-5; D uncertain. The length of the CDR3 is 15 residues. Looked up from germline, CDR1 is LNHDA and CDR2 is SQIVND (reference sequence). V was pared by 2 bases and J by 2 bases, with 10 bases between. The chain's CDR3 is CASSIRGRGNQPQHF. The CDR3 coding sequence is TGTGCCAGTAGTATACGGGGAAGGGGCAATCAGCCCCAGCATTTT.

This chain uses TRBV2 with TRBJ2-3, with D possibly matching TRBD2 (5 bases). The CDR3 contains 14 residues. Looked up from germline, CDR1 is SNHLY and CDR2 is FYNNEI. The ends were cut back, 7 bases at V and 6 bases at J, with 17 bases in the middle. CDR3 DNA sequence: TGTGCCAGCAAGCTAGCCGATGTTGTCGATACGCAGTATTTT. Protein sequence: CASKLADVVDTQYF.

This clone turned up a few times. The rearrangement joins TRBV12-5 to TRBJ2-7; D uncertain. The V end lost 3 bases, the J end lost 5 bases, and 11 bases lay between the germline ends. Per the germline V gene, CDR1 is LGHNT and CDR2 is FRNRAP. The length of the CDR3 is 13 residues. The CDR3 coding sequence is TGTGCTAGTGGTTTAGGAGTTTCCAACGAGCAGTACGTC. Translation gives CASGLGVSNEQYV.

V and J are TRBV28 and TRBJ2-2, with unresolved D. The germline gives CDR1 MDHEN, CDR2 SYDVKM. The CDR3 totals 13 residues. Between the trimmed V and J ends, which lost 6 bases and 5 bases, there was a span of 10 bases. CDR3 sequence (DNA): TGTGCCAGCAGACGGCCAGGAACCGGGGAGCTGTTTTTT. This codes for CASRRPGTGELFF.

The J gene is TRBJ1-6, the V gene TRBV19, with D perhaps TRBD1 (5 bases). V was shortened by 7 bases and J by 10 bases, with 11 bases between the two germline ends. From germline, CDR1 is LNHDA and CDR2 SQIVND (reference sequence). CDR3 size: 12 residues. The CDR3 coding sequence is TGTGCCAGTAATTCCCAGGGATCACCCCTCCACTTT. Its translation: CASNSQGSPLHF.

This chain links TRBV18 with TRBJ2-7; 14 bases are a match to TRBD2. Trimming removed 3 bases from V and 5 bases from J; junction bases left unmatched: 3. Germline CDR1 and CDR2: KGHSH and LQKENI. This CDR3 has 15 amino acids. Here the CDR3 DNA reads TGTGCCAGCTCACCGGGACTAGCGGGAGTCCACGAGCAGTACTTC. Translated, it gives CASSPGLAGVHEQYF. The variable domain in full, with the rest retrieved from reference TRBV18 and TRBJ2-7, is NAGVMQNPRHLVRRRGQEARLRCSPMKGHSHVYWYRQLPEEGLKFMVYLQKENIIDESGMPKERFSAEFPKEGPSILRIQQVVRGDSAAYFCASSPGLAGVHEQYFGPGTRLTVT.

The genes are TRBV19 and TRBJ2-5; perhaps TRBD1 as D (5 bases). V lost 3 bases to trimming and J lost 5 bases, with 10 bases between them. This CDR3 spans 13 amino acids. Germline V gene lookup returns CDR1 LNHDA and CDR2 SQIVND (reference sequence). CDR3 residues: CASSMKGLETQYF. CDR3 in DNA: TGTGCCAGTAGTATGAAGGGGTTGGAGACCCAGTACTTC. The whole variable domain, filled in from reference TRBV19 and TRBJ2-5, reads DGGITQSPKYLFRKEGQNVTLSCEQNLNHDAMYWYRQDPGQGLRLIYYSQIVNDFQKGDIAEGYSVSREKKESFPLTVTSAQKNPTAFYLCASSMKGLETQYFGPGTRLLVL.

V gene TRBV28 combines with J gene TRBJ1-2, with 8 bases aligning to TRBD1. Germline V gene sequence: CDR1 MDHEN, CDR2 SYDVKM. This CDR3 spans 14 amino acids. V was clipped by 6 bases and J by 5 bases; unmatched bases: 8. The CDR3 here is CASRPRQGRYGYTF. The CDR3 nucleotides read TGTGCCAGCAGACCCCGACAGGGGAGGTATGGCTACACCTTC.

The chain joins TRBV28 to TRBJ2-1, with a possible D match to TRBD2 (6 bases). V shed 4 bases and J shed 0 bases, with 10 bases lying between them. The length of the CDR3 is 15 residues. Germline assignment: CDR1 MDHEN and CDR2 SYDVKM. The CDR3 reads CASSSAGISYNEQFF. CDR3 bases: TGTGCCAGCAGTTCGGCGGGGATCTCCTACAATGAGCAGTTCTTC.

The V call is TRBV12-5, the J call TRBJ2-1, with a tentative D call TRBD2 (6 bases). CDR1 and CDR2 (germline): LGHNT, FRNRAP. The germline V and J ends were trimmed by 6 bases and 0 bases, with 12 bases remaining between them. This CDR3 spans 15 amino acids. The CDR3 loop reads CASGWGEPSYNEQFF. CDR3 in DNA: TGTGCTAGTGGGTGGGGGGAGCCCTCCTACAATGAGCAGTTCTTC.

The J gene is TRBJ2-7, the V gene TRBV28; 13 bases line up with TRBD2. Trimming at V came to 3 bases and at J to 1 base, leaving 6 bases not matched to a gene. Germline lookup yields CDR1 MDHEN and CDR2 SYDVKM. The CDR3 has 17 residues. The CDR3 loop reads CASSFRTSGSVSYEQYF. The CDR3 DNA reads TGTGCCAGCAGTTTCCGGACTAGCGGGAGTGTGTCCTACGAGCAGTACTTC.

This CDR3 reads CASSPRGVREQYF. The CDR3 nucleotides read TGTGCCAGCAGCCCCAGGGGGGTTAGGGAGCAGTACTTC. The chain recombines TRBV9 with TRBJ2-7; maybe TRBD1 (7 bases). The V and J ends lost 4 bases and 7 bases respectively, with 15 bases between them. Germline CDR1 SGDLS, CDR2 YYNGEE. CDR3 length: 13 amino acids.

This rearrangement joins TRBV18 to TRBJ1-3; perhaps TRBD1 as D (5 bases). The V end lost 2 bases, the J end lost 8 bases, and 10 bases lay between the germline ends. This CDR3 is 13 amino acids long. Germline CDR1 and CDR2: KGHSH and LQKENI. In nucleotides, the CDR3 is TGTGCCAGCTCACCAATACAGGTTGACACCATATATTTT. It encodes CASSPIQVDTIYF.

This chain joins TRBV29-1 and TRBJ2-1; TRBD2 aligns across 10 bases. J gave up 4 bases and V 1 base, and 7 bases lay outside the gene matches. The CDR3 covers 16 residues. The germline CDR1 and CDR2 sequences are SQVTM and ANQGSEA. The CDR3 nucleotides read TGCAGCGTTGAAGCGGTAGCGGGAGGTACATACAATGAGCAGTTCTTC. Its translation is CSVEAVAGGTYNEQFF.

The table lists this clone with a count of one. V is TRBV30 and J is TRBJ2-3, with 7 nucleotides matching TRBD2. J lost 6 bases, V lost 8 bases, and 8 bases had no gene match. CDR3 length equals 12 residues. Germline V gives CDR1 GTSNPN, CDR2 SVGIG (reference sequence). CDR3: CAAGVGRDTQYF. The DNA of the CDR3 is TGTGCCGCGGGGGTGGGGCGCGATACGCAGTATTTT.

The CDR3 nucleotides are TGTGCCAGCAGTGAACTTCCAGGGATCGGCAATCAGCCCCAGCATTTT. Translation gives CASSELPGIGNQPQHF. V gene TRBV6-1 combines with J gene TRBJ1-5; possible D gene TRBD1, 5 bases. Per germline, CDR1 MNHNS and CDR2 SASEGT. Trimming took off 2 bases at V and 2 bases at J, with 13 bases between the two ends. The CDR3 spans 16 residues.

The chain joins TRBV13 to TRBJ2-1; D is possibly TRBD2 (5 bases). Germline CDR1 and CDR2: PRHDT and FYEKMQ (reference sequence). Trimming removed 7 bases at V and 5 bases at J, with 21 bases between. The CDR3 covers 16 residues. Written as DNA, the CDR3 is TGTGCCAGCACCACCGGTCGGGCTAGCAGAAACAATGAGCAGTTCTTC. The encoded protein is CASTTGRASRNNEQFF.

V is TRBV7-9 and J is TRBJ1-6; 9 bases match TRBD1. CDR3 size: 14 residues. V shed 5 bases, J shed 9 bases, and the junction held 5 bases outside the gene matches. The germline V gene encodes CDR1 SEHNR and CDR2 FQNEAQ (reference sequence). In DNA form, the CDR3 reads TGTGCCAGCAGCGTCGGACAGGGGCCTTCACCCCTCCACTTT. Its protein product is CASSVGQGPSPLHF.

The rearrangement uses TRBV6-5 and TRBJ2-7, with a tentative D call TRBD1 (5 bases). The CDR3 totals 11 residues. The germline gives CDR1 MNHEY, CDR2 SVGAGI. V dropped 4 bases and J dropped 9 bases, with 10 bases sitting between them. The CDR3 here is CASSSGSGQYF. In nucleotides, the CDR3 is TGTGCCAGCAGTTCAGGGTCCGGGCAGTACTTC.

This chain uses TRBV5-1 with TRBJ1-5, with 7 bases lining up with TRBD1. CDR1 SGHRS and CDR2 YFSETQ come from the germline V gene. This CDR3 has 15 residues. J gave up 2 bases and V 4 bases, and 6 bases lay outside the gene matches. The CDR3 bases are TGCGCCAGCAGCCCAATAGGGGGCGGCAATCAGCCCCAGCATTTT. Residues: CASSPIGGGNQPQHF.

This chain joins TRBV6-6 and TRBJ2-5; 7 bases agree with TRBD2. The ends lost 0 bases at V and 0 bases at J; junction bases unmatched: 4. CDR1 is MNHNY and CDR2 is SVGAGI in the germline V gene (reference sequence). CDR3 size: 16 residues. This CDR3 reads CASSYSSGAYQETQYF. CDR3 nucleotides: TGTGCCAGCAGTTACTCCAGCGGGGCGTACCAAGAGACCCAGTACTTC.